One sample yielded the 27 T cell receptor beta chains listed below, sequenced in a study of CD8 T cells in ankylosing spondylitis. TCRdb analysed the 5' RACE reads with MiXCR anew, one entry per CDR3 protein. The sample holds 290,000 or so distinct CDR3 sequences, roughly 20% seen once. Sequenced input: blood, either unsorted or a sorted T cell fraction (not recorded which). The receptors here all came from a female donor with ankylosing spondylitis or in good health (not recorded which).

CDR3 DNA sequence: TGTGCCAGCAGTCGGGACAGGTCGTCGGCTGGCTACACCTTC. Protein: CASSRDRSSAGYTF. V and J are TRBV6-1 and TRBJ1-2, with 8 bases identical to TRBD1. The V gene's germline CDR1 is MNHNS and CDR2 SASEGT. J lost 7 bases, V lost 5 bases, and 9 bases had no gene match. This CDR3 has 14 amino acids.

This sequence joins TRBV9 and TRBJ2-2, with a weak D call TRBD1 (6 bases). CDR1 and CDR2 (germline): SGDLS, YYNGEE. This CDR3 region has 14 residues. V lost 3 bases to trimming and J lost 9 bases, with 15 bases between them. The chain's CDR3 is CASSGRQVSRELFF. CDR3 DNA: TGTGCCAGCAGCGGACGACAGGTTAGCCGGGAGCTGTTTTTT. The whole variable domain, remainder taken from reference TRBV9 and TRBJ2-2, is DSGVTQTPKHLITATGQRVTLRCSPRSGDLSVYWYQQSLDQGLQFLIQYYNGEERAKGNILERFSAQQFPDLHSELNLSSLELGDSALYFCASSGRQVSRELFFGEGSRLTVL.

The chain uses TRBV20-1 and TRBJ2-3; TRBD1 or TRBD2 may be the D gene (6 bases each). V was trimmed by 3 bases and J by 5 bases, leaving 15 bases between them. This CDR3 comprises 14 residues. Per germline, CDR1 DFQATT and CDR2 SNEGSKA (reference sequence). CDR3 bases: TGCAGTGCTAGTAATGGGGGGCCCGGAGATACGCAGTATTTT. This gives the protein CSASNGGPGDTQYF.

The genes are TRBV9 and TRBJ1-5; D gene unclear. The germline V gene encodes CDR1 SGDLS and CDR2 YYNGEE. There are 14 residues in the CDR3. With 0 bases removed from V and 2 bases from J, the gap between germline ends came to 6 bases. The CDR3 spells CASSVADGNQPQHF. Here the CDR3 DNA reads TGTGCCAGCAGCGTAGCTGACGGCAATCAGCCCCAGCATTTT.

The CDR3 DNA sequence: TGCGCCAGCAGCCCTCCCGGCGGGGGAAACACCATATATTTT. Protein: CASSPPGGGNTIYF. V usage is TRBV4-3 and J usage is TRBJ1-3; D unclear. V was cut by 4 bases and J by 4 bases, with 11 bases left in between. Germline V gene lookup returns CDR1 LGHNA and CDR2 YSLEER. The CDR3 extends over 14 amino acids.

This clonotype has a single count. The rearrangement links TRBV7-3 to TRBJ2-1; 14 bases match TRBD2. After removal of 7 bases from V and 3 bases from J, the junction contained 2 bases not matched to a gene. CDR1 and CDR2 (germline): SGHTA, FQGTGA. CDR3 length: 15 residues. CDR3 nucleotides: TGTGCCAGCAACGGGACTAGCGGGAGCTACAATGAGCAGTTCTTC. This codes for CASNGTSGSYNEQFF. The full variable domain, with the rest looked up from reference TRBV7-3 and TRBJ2-1, is GAGVSQTPSNKVTEKGKYVELRCDPISGHTALYWYRQSLGQGPEFLIYFQGTGAADDSGLPNDRFFAVRPEGSVSTLKIQRTERGDSAVYLCASNGTSGSYNEQFFGPGTRLTVL.

This clonotype showed up just a few times. V gene TRBV12-3 or TRBV12-4 combines with J gene TRBJ2-4; tentatively, D is TRBD1 or TRBD2 (6 bases each). Between the trimmed V and J ends, which lost 1 base and 0 bases, there was a span of 28 bases. The CDR3 loop spans 22 amino acids. CDR3 coding DNA: TGTGCCAGCAGTTTAGACACAGGGTTAGTGCGGGACTCAACTCTAGCCAAAAACATTCAGTACTTC. Translated, it gives CASSLDTGLVRDSTLAKNIQYF.

Many counts were recorded for this clonotype. The chain couples TRBV20-1 to TRBJ2-1, with 7 bases that match TRBD2. The CDR3 extends over 15 amino acids. CDR1 DFQATT and CDR2 SNEGSKA come from the germline V gene (reference sequence). Trimming cost V 1 base and J 7 bases; bases outside gene matches: 10. DNA for the CDR3: TGCAGTGCTAGAGGAGCTAACGGGAGGCTAAATGAGCAGTTCTTC. It yields the protein CSARGANGRLNEQFF.

CDR3 nucleotide sequence: TGTGCCAGCAGTACAGGGGGAAGGAACTACAATGAGCAGTTCTTC. The encoded protein is CASSTGGRNYNEQFF. V gene TRBV9 combines with J gene TRBJ2-1, with TRBD1 matching over 8 bases. Germline V gene data show CDR1 as SGDLS and CDR2 as YYNGEE. The CDR3 is made up of 15 amino acids. The V and J ends lost 5 bases and 3 bases, in that order; junction bases with no gene match: 7.

The J gene is TRBJ1-1, the V gene TRBV7-2; D may be TRBD1 (5 bases). Trimming stripped 6 bases from V and 1 base from J, with 9 bases between. This CDR3 is 13 amino acids long. Germline V gives CDR1 SGHTA, CDR2 FQGNSA. CDR3 nucleotide sequence: TGTGCCAGCAGTTTTACAGGGAACACTGAAGCTTTCTTT. The encoded protein is CASSFTGNTEAFF.

This sequence joins TRBV18 and TRBJ2-1; D perhaps matches TRBD2 (5 bases). The CDR3 has 14 residues. CDR1 and CDR2 (germline): KGHSH, LQKENI. Trimming removed 4 bases at V and 2 bases at J, with 9 bases between. Here the CDR3 reads CASSRSGTYNEQFF. The CDR3, as DNA: TGTGCCAGCTCACGAAGCGGCACCTACAATGAGCAGTTCTTC.

Note on this clonotype: This sequence may be a read error, since a much larger clone differs from it by one base. The chain uses TRBV10-3 and TRBJ2-1; 8 bases map to TRBD1. The CDR3 has 16 amino acids. Germline V gives CDR1 ENHRY, CDR2 SYGVKD. The junction had 6 bases not matched to a gene; V was cut back by 4 bases and J by 1 base. The CDR3 here is CAISGPGGPSYNEQFF. CDR3 nucleotides: TGTGCCATCAGTGGCCCAGGGGGCCCATCCTACAATGAGCAGTTCTTC.

This clonotype was seen many times. The V gene is TRBV5-1, the J gene TRBJ2-1; a weak D match, TRBD1 (5 bases). There are 15 residues in the CDR3. Germline loops: CDR1 SGHRS, CDR2 YFSETQ. The V end lost 3 bases, the J end lost 6 bases, and 16 bases lay between the germline ends. Written as DNA, the CDR3 is TGCGCCAGCAGCTCCCTAAGGGGAAGAGGCAATGAGCAGTTCTTC. Encoded protein: CASSSLRGRGNEQFF.

This clonotype has a handful of counts. The chain has TRBV24-1 and TRBJ2-3, with D uncertain. The CDR3 is 12 residues long. CDR1 KGHDR and CDR2 SFDVKD come from the germline V gene. Trimming removed 4 bases from V and 2 bases from J, with 3 bases in between. CDR3 in DNA: TGTGCCACCAGTGACCACACAGATACGCAGTATTTT. It is translated as CATSDHTDTQYF.

This clonotype was counted at least ten times. The chain carries TRBV29-1 and TRBJ2-7; possibly TRBD1 for D (5 bases). Germline values: CDR1 SQVTM, CDR2 ANQGSEA. V gave up 1 base and J gave up 4 bases, with 11 bases separating them. The length of the CDR3 is 13 residues. This CDR3 is CSVEGPQGYEQYF. As DNA, the CDR3 is TGCAGCGTTGAAGGACCCCAGGGTTACGAGCAGTACTTC.

The table lists this clonotype with a few counts. The rearrangement joins TRBV20-1 to TRBJ2-7, with TRBD2 matching over 8 bases. Germline CDR1 DFQATT, CDR2 SNEGSKA (reference sequence). V gave up 1 base and J gave up 7 bases; unmatched junction bases: 9. The CDR3 extends over 14 amino acids. The CDR3, as DNA: TGCAGTGCTAGAGCGGGAGGGTCGGTCGGAGAGCAGTACTTC. Translated, it gives CSARAGGSVGEQYF.

This clonotype was counted a few times. The chain joins TRBV20-1 to TRBJ2-3; 8 bases are a match to TRBD2. Germline V gives CDR1 DFQATT, CDR2 SNEGSKA (reference sequence). After removal of 0 bases from V and 3 bases from J, the junction contained 5 bases not matched to a gene. The CDR3 contains 15 residues. The CDR3 loop reads CSARETGGPTDTQYF. CDR3 in DNA: TGCAGTGCTAGAGAAACGGGAGGGCCAACAGATACGCAGTATTTT.

The V and J genes are TRBV12-3 or TRBV12-4 and TRBJ2-2; 7 positions agree with TRBD2. The CDR3 is made up of 14 amino acids. V trimming: 5 bases; J trimming: 6 bases; junction bases outside the gene matches: 6. CDR3: CASSGLGSAGELFF. The CDR3 bases are TGTGCCAGCAGTGGACTAGGGTCGGCCGGGGAGCTGTTTTTT.

This clonotype was counted only a few times. The chain carries TRBV30 and TRBJ1-1; perhaps TRBD1 as D (6 bases). The V gene's germline CDR1 is GTSNPN and CDR2 SVGIG (reference sequence). The CDR3 has 11 amino acids. V gave up 7 bases and J gave up 3 bases, with 9 bases separating them. This CDR3 reads CAFQGYTEAFF. Here the CDR3 DNA reads TGTGCCTTCCAGGGGTACACTGAAGCTTTCTTT.

This chain uses TRBV4-3 with TRBJ2-1, with a tentative D call TRBD2 (6 bases). This CDR3 is built from 17 residues. Germline V gene lookup returns CDR1 LGHNA and CDR2 YSLEER. V was clipped by 0 bases and J by 3 bases, with 15 bases between them. CDR3 residues: CASSQDGGTYNYNEQFF. The CDR3 bases are TGCGCCAGCAGCCAAGACGGAGGGACCTACAACTACAATGAGCAGTTCTTC.

This clonotype was observed a few times. The V call is TRBV10-3, the J call TRBJ2-7, with unresolved D. The germline V gene has CDR1 ENHRY and CDR2 SYGVKD. Trimming stripped 2 bases from V and 6 bases from J, with 8 bases between. There are 12 residues in the CDR3. The CDR3 sequence is CAISEAESEQYF. As DNA, the CDR3 is TGTGCCATCAGTGAGGCGGAGTCCGAGCAGTACTTC.

The chain recombines TRBV11-2 with TRBJ2-3; TRBD2 matches at 7 bases. Germline V gene lookup returns CDR1 SGHAT and CDR2 FQNNGV. V gave up 1 base and J gave up 3 bases; unmatched junction bases: 7. The CDR3 loop spans 16 amino acids. The CDR3 nucleotides read TGTGCCAGCAGCTTAGCGACTAGCCGAAGGACAGATACGCAGTATTTT. Its translation is CASSLATSRRTDTQYF.

There are a few counts of this clonotype. This rearrangement joins TRBV2 to TRBJ2-1; D possibly matches TRBD1 or TRBD2 (5 bases each). With 4 bases removed from V and 5 bases from J, the gap between germline ends came to 15 bases. CDR1 and CDR2 from the germline V gene are SNHLY and FYNNEI. The CDR3 spans 15 residues. CDR3: CASSGARETNNEQFF. CDR3 nucleotides: TGTGCCAGCAGTGGGGCCAGGGAGACTAACAATGAGCAGTTCTTC.

The gene calls are TRBV5-6 and TRBJ2-2, with TRBD1 as a possible D gene (6 bases). The CDR3 runs to 14 residues. CDR1 SGHDT and CDR2 YYEEEE come from the germline V gene. The V end was cut by 4 bases, the J end by 7 bases, with 14 bases between. The DNA for the CDR3 is TGTGCCAGCAGCCATCAAGGGGGAATCGGGGAGCTGTTTTTT. Translation gives CASSHQGGIGELFF.

This clonotype has more than one count but fewer than ten. The rearrangement uses TRBV20-1 and TRBJ1-1, with no clear D. V was shortened by 1 base and J by 1 base, with 7 bases between the two germline ends. The CDR3 length is 13 residues. Germline-derived CDR1 and CDR2 are DFQATT and SNEGSKA (reference sequence). The CDR3 DNA reads TGCAGTGCTAGAGGGCCTGCGAACACTGAAGCTTTCTTT. This sequence encodes CSARGPANTEAFF.

This clonotype was seen more than once but under ten times. J is TRBJ2-7 and V is TRBV28, with D maybe TRBD1 (6 bases). This CDR3 region has 13 residues. CDR1 and CDR2 from the germline V gene are MDHEN and SYDVKM. With 7 bases removed from V and 2 bases from J, the gap between germline ends came to 12 bases. DNA for the CDR3: TGTGCCAGCAAGGACAGAGGGACCTACGAGCAGTACTTC. Translated: CASKDRGTYEQYF.

The chain employs TRBV10-3 and TRBJ2-5, with TRBD2 matching 10 bases. Per germline, CDR1 ENHRY and CDR2 SYGVKD. V lost 2 bases, J lost 2 bases, and 5 bases stayed unmatched. This CDR3 is 16 amino acids long. The CDR3 loop reads CAISEAAGGGQETQYF. The CDR3 DNA follows: TGTGCCATCAGTGAGGCAGCGGGAGGGGGACAAGAGACCCAGTACTTC.